This TCR beta chain was profiled in a study of PD-1 blockade in mismatch repair-deficient tumors. General observations from the study: Tumor-resident clones, often absent from pretreatment blood, expanded after pembrolizumab and then contracted.

Trimming shortened V by 1 base and J by 7 bases, and 15 bases separated the two germline ends. The CDR3 spans 15 residues. The V gene's germline CDR1 is SGDLS and CDR2 YYNGEE. The repertoire was sequenced with immunoSEQ multiplex PCR; TCRdb's copy has only in-frame clones and lacks some. The sample carries about 68,000 clones, roughly 80% recorded once. In regard to this clone: Its target is not known.

This specimen was peripheral blood, taken 2 weeks after starting pembrolizumab. The chain joins TRBV9 to TRBJ2-1; D possibly uses TRBD1 or TRBD2 (5 bases each). This clonotype originated in an adult with mismatch repair-deficient cancer. The CDR3 spells CASSVRAGWGNEQFF. CDR3 DNA sequence: TGTGCCAGCAGCGTAAGGGCGGGCTGGGGGAATGAGCAGTTCTTC.